This TCR beta chain emerged from a study of CD8+ T cells in alopecia areata. With V trimmed by 6 bases and J by 7 bases, 11 bases remained unmatched. Germline V gene lookup returns CDR1 GTSNPN and CDR2 SVGIG (reference sequence). CDR3 length: 13 residues. Following extraction, RNA underwent reverse transcription to cDNA, which served as the sequencing template. The assay was immunoSEQ multiplex PCR, and TCRdb's table has in-frame clones only and misses some. The sample has around 140,000 clones; approximately 49% are singletons. The chain joins TRBV30 to TRBJ2-5; 7 nucleotides match TRBD2. The source material was CD4+ T cells sorted from blood, sampled at week 0. The clonotype comes from a human donor with alopecia areata. The DNA of the CDR3 is TGTGCCTGTGCCCTTACTAGCGCGGCGACCCAGTACTTC. The encoded protein is CACALTSAATQYF.